What follows are 28 T cell receptor beta chains derived from one specimen sequenced in a study of Ad26.COV2.S vaccination and SARS-CoV-2 variants. The treatment is: some 20 received Ad26.COV2.S at low or high dose, single or two shots; five or six received placebo; per-sample allocation not given. Day 63 after the first injection of vaccine or placebo was the sampling time. Profiled with immunoSEQ multiplex PCR; TCRdb holds only in-frame clones, not every one. This table has hundreds of thousands of clones, roughly 90% appearing once. The source was peripheral blood, collected in a trial of Ad26.COV2.S vaccine versus placebo. The receptors here all came from a person between 18 and 59 years old who received the Ad26.COV2.S COVID-19 vaccine or a placebo.

The V and J genes are TRBV4-1 and TRBJ1-1; D gene ambiguous. V was trimmed by 0 bases and J by 6 bases, leaving 17 bases between them. Germline V gene data show CDR1 as MGHRA and CDR2 as YSYEKL. CDR3 size: 16 residues. DNA of the CDR3: TGCGCCAGCAGCCAAGAGAGGTCCGAAGGGCAGTCTGAAGCTTTCTTT. It encodes CASSQERSEGQSEAFF.

The chain combines TRBV25-1 with TRBJ2-1, with D unclear. CDR1 and CDR2 from the germline V gene are MGHDK and SYGVNS. Deletions cut 5 bases from V and 4 bases from J, with 6 bases between. CDR3 length equals 12 residues. CDR3 coding DNA: TGTGCCAGCAGTAGAATATACAATGAGCAGTTCTTC. Its translation: CASSRIYNEQFF. Using reference TRBV25-1 and TRBJ2-1 for the parts outside the CDR3, the full variable domain is EADIYQTPRYLVIGTGKKITLECSQTMGHDKMYWYQQDPGMELHLIHYSYGVNSTEKGDLSSESTVSRIRTEHFPLTLESARPSHTSQYLCASSRIYNEQFFGPGTRLTVL.

The rearrangement joins TRBV18 to TRBJ1-5; a possible D gene is TRBD1 (5 bases). The CDR3 length is 17 residues. V was pared by 3 bases and J by 6 bases, with 21 bases between. The V gene's germline CDR1 is KGHSH and CDR2 LQKENI. The CDR3 nucleotides are TGTGCCAGCTCACCGAATTTCCAAGGGGATCAGGGTCAGCCCCAGCATTTT. Translated: CASSPNFQGDQGQPQHF.

The genes are TRBV19 and TRBJ1-5; D perhaps matches TRBD1 (6 bases). CDR1 LNHDA and CDR2 SQIVND come from the germline V gene (reference sequence). This CDR3 contains 15 residues. V was pared by 6 bases and J by 0 bases, with 12 bases between. CDR3 sequence: CASRVGGNSNQPQHF. In DNA form, the CDR3 reads TGTGCCAGTAGGGTAGGGGGGAATAGCAATCAGCCCCAGCATTTT.

This chain connects TRBV18 to TRBJ2-3; 7 bases are a match to TRBD2. V was clipped by 6 bases and J by 3 bases; unmatched bases: 6. Germline V gene data show CDR1 as KGHSH and CDR2 as LQKENI. The CDR3 length is 14 residues. CDR3 bases: TGTGCCAGCTCGTTTGCGGGGGTGACAGATACGCAGTATTTT. This codes for CASSFAGVTDTQYF.

The chain carries TRBV18 and TRBJ1-3; D is possibly TRBD1 (5 bases). The V gene lost 1 base and the J gene lost 2 bases, with 6 bases spanning the gap. Per the germline V gene, CDR1 is KGHSH and CDR2 is LQKENI. The CDR3 has 14 amino acids. This CDR3 reads CASSPQGPGNTIYF. CDR3 in DNA: TGTGCCAGCTCACCACAGGGGCCTGGAAACACCATATATTTT.

Note on this clone: Other nucleotide sequences in the sample specify the same CDR3. This sequence joins TRBV18 and TRBJ2-3; D is unclear. Germline CDR1 KGHSH, CDR2 LQKENI. The CDR3 contains 13 residues. Trimming stripped 3 bases from V and 2 bases from J, with 6 bases between. In nucleotides, the CDR3 is TGTGCCAGCTCACCGGGTGTCACAGATACGCAGTATTTT. As protein: CASSPGVTDTQYF.

The chain joins TRBV3-1 (or the pseudogene TRBV3-2) to TRBJ2-2; a possible D gene is TRBD2 (6 bases). The CDR3 covers 13 residues. V dropped 4 bases and J dropped 6 bases, with 9 bases sitting between them. The germline gives CDR1 LGHDT, CDR2 YNNKEL (reference sequence). The CDR3 region is CASSLREPGELFF. In nucleotides, the CDR3 is TGTGCCAGCAGCCTACGGGAGCCCGGGGAGCTGTTTTTT.

The rearrangement joins TRBV6-2 or TRBV6-3 to TRBJ2-1; D ambiguous. The length of the CDR3 is 16 residues. The V end lost 4 bases, the J end lost 6 bases, and 19 bases lay between the germline ends. Germline V lookup: CDR1 MNHEY, CDR2 SVGEGT. The CDR3 reads CASSSTSPAGPNEQFF. The CDR3 coding sequence is TGTGCCAGCAGTTCTACCTCCCCGGCCGGGCCCAATGAGCAGTTCTTC.

The rearrangement joins TRBV21-1 to TRBJ2-5; the table's D call, TRBD2, has no DNA check behind it. TRBV21-1 is shown as a pseudogene. CDR3 size: 19 residues. CDR3 in DNA: TGTGCCAGCAGCCTATCGGGACTAGCGGGGGGGCCGGGTTCAGAGACCCAGTACTTC. It is translated as CASSLSGLAGGPGSETQYF.

V usage is TRBV19 and J usage is TRBJ2-1; D gene uncertain. The ends were cut back, 2 bases at V and 5 bases at J, with 10 bases in the middle. Germline V gives CDR1 LNHDA, CDR2 SQIVND (reference sequence). The CDR3 loop spans 14 amino acids. The CDR3 is CASSISLPDNEQFF. In DNA, the CDR3 is TGTGCCAGTAGTATAAGTCTACCCGACAATGAGCAGTTCTTC.

The V gene is TRBV2, the J gene TRBJ2-1; 11 bases fit TRBD2. Germline CDR1 and CDR2: SNHLY and FYNNEI. Trimming at V came to 6 bases and at J to 8 bases, leaving 6 bases not matched to a gene. There are 14 residues in the CDR3. The CDR3 sequence is CASRLAGGVYEQFF. CDR3 nucleotide sequence: TGTGCCAGCAGGTTAGCGGGAGGGGTCTATGAGCAGTTCTTC.

The rearrangement uses TRBV12-5 and TRBJ2-1; no clear D. Deletions cut 5 bases from V and 8 bases from J, with 1 base between. Germline V lookup: CDR1 LGHNT, CDR2 FRNRAP. CDR3 length: 9 residues. CDR3 in amino acids: CASGHEQFF. CDR3 sequence (DNA): TGTGCTAGTGGTCATGAGCAGTTCTTC.

CDR3 nucleotide sequence: TGTGCCAGCAGCTCCCCAACAGGGCGGAGTACGAACACTGAAGCTTTCTTT. This encodes CASSSPTGRSTNTEAFF. V gene TRBV5-4 combines with J gene TRBJ1-1, with D perhaps matching TRBD1 (6 bases). Trimming took 3 bases from V and 1 from J, leaving 19 bases between them. Germline values: CDR1 SGHNT, CDR2 YYREEE (reference sequence). The CDR3 is 17 residues long.

The CDR3 sequence: CAWIGGGYTF. CDR3 coding DNA: TGTGCCTGGATCGGTGGTGGCTACACCTTC. The chain has TRBV30 and TRBJ1-2, with D hard to call. This CDR3 spans 10 amino acids. Per germline, CDR1 GTSNPN and CDR2 SVGIG (reference sequence). V lost 4 bases, J lost 7 bases, and 7 bases lay in between.

This clone was picked up one time. Other DNA sequences in this sample translate to the same CDR3. The chain employs TRBV5-4 and TRBJ2-1, with TRBD2 identical over 11 bases. V was pared by 6 bases and J by 4 bases, with 3 bases of the junction left unmatched. From germline, CDR1 is SGHNT and CDR2 YYREEE (reference sequence). The CDR3 has 14 residues. CDR3: CASTGTSGYNEQFF. CDR3 DNA: TGTGCCAGCACCGGGACTAGCGGTTACAATGAGCAGTTCTTC.

The CDR3 nucleotides are TGTGCCAGCAGAAGAACAGGAAACAAAGAGACCCAGTACTTC. Translation: CASRRTGNKETQYF. The chain employs TRBV6-6 and TRBJ2-5; maybe TRBD1 (5 bases). V was pared by 6 bases and J by 3 bases, with 14 bases between. The germline V gene has CDR1 MNHNY and CDR2 SVGAGI (reference sequence). CDR3 length: 14 amino acids.

The chain is built from TRBV10-2 and TRBJ2-7; 9 nucleotides match TRBD1. The V gene end was trimmed by 0 bases and the J gene end by 7 bases; junction bases not matched to a gene: 4. Germline lookup yields CDR1 WSHSY and CDR2 SAAADI. The length of the CDR3 is 14 residues. The CDR3 region is CASSESQGAGEQYF. As DNA, the CDR3 is TGCGCCAGCAGTGAGTCACAGGGGGCGGGTGAGCAGTACTTC.

V is TRBV7-2 and J is TRBJ1-1, with 10 bases that match TRBD1. This CDR3 has 14 residues. With 5 bases clipped from V and 8 bases from J, the junction kept 8 bases outside the gene matches. Germline V lookup: CDR1 SGHTA, CDR2 FQGNSA. The CDR3 is CASSNPGQGHEAFF. The CDR3 DNA sequence: TGTGCCAGCAGCAATCCGGGACAGGGGCACGAAGCTTTCTTT.

This clone was recorded only once. This sequence joins TRBV7-3 and TRBJ2-1; 10 bases fit TRBD2. The germline CDR1 and CDR2 sequences are SGHTA and FQGTGA. This CDR3 is 16 amino acids long. Trimming at V came to 5 bases and at J to 4 bases, leaving 8 bases not matched to a gene. CDR3 in DNA: TGTGCCAGCAGCAACACCGGGACTAGCGTGTACAATGAGCAGTTCTTC. This sequence encodes CASSNTGTSVYNEQFF. Drawing the rest from reference TRBV7-3 and TRBJ2-1, the complete variable domain is GAGVSQTPSNKVTEKGKYVELRCDPISGHTALYWYRQSLGQGPEFLIYFQGTGAADDSGLPNDRFFAVRPEGSVSTLKIQRTERGDSAVYLCASSNTGTSVYNEQFFGPGTRLTVL.

The sample holds a few counts of this clone. The V gene is TRBV29-1, the J gene TRBJ1-1, with 8 bases matching TRBD1. This CDR3 is 11 amino acids long. V lost 7 bases to trimming and J lost 8 bases; unmatched junction nucleotides: 6. CDR1 is SQVTM, CDR2 ANQGSEA, per germline. The CDR3 spells CSGGQGTEAFF. CDR3 DNA: TGCAGCGGCGGACAGGGTACCGAAGCTTTCTTT.

The chain carries TRBV12-3 or TRBV12-4 and TRBJ1-1; TRBD1 might be the D (5 bases). CDR3 length equals 11 residues. V was clipped by 8 bases and J by 4 bases, with 8 bases between them. The CDR3 sequence is CASERGTEAFF. The CDR3 region has the DNA TGTGCCAGCGAAAGGGGCACTGAAGCTTTCTTT.

This chain joins TRBV5-1 and TRBJ2-7, with 10 positions matching TRBD2. Germline V gene data show CDR1 as SGHRS and CDR2 as YFSETQ. J lost 6 bases, V lost 0 bases, and 6 bases had no gene match. The CDR3 is 15 amino acids. CDR3: CASSLVLAGGGEQYF. The DNA of the CDR3 is TGCGCCAGCAGCTTGGTGTTAGCGGGGGGCGGCGAGCAGTACTTC.

This chain joins TRBV19 and TRBJ1-1; 8 nucleotides match TRBD1. The CDR3 length is 13 residues. V shed 6 bases and J 3 bases; nucleotides not matched to a gene: 3. Looked up from germline, CDR1 is LNHDA and CDR2 is SQIVND (reference sequence). CDR3 nucleotides: TGTGCCAGTAGGACAGGGGATTACACTGAAGCTTTCTTT. It is translated as CASRTGDYTEAFF.

As for this clone: This sample also contains other DNA sequences that code for the same CDR3. This chain uses TRBV18 with TRBJ2-1; D may correspond to TRBD1 or TRBD2 (5 bases each). This CDR3 is built from 11 residues. CDR1 and CDR2 from the germline V gene are KGHSH and LQKENI. The germline V and J ends were trimmed by 2 bases and 9 bases, with 5 bases remaining between them. The CDR3 loop is CASSPGGEQFF. The CDR3 DNA follows: TGTGCCAGCTCACCAGGGGGTGAGCAGTTCTTC.

The gene calls are TRBV6-5 and TRBJ2-3; D gene ambiguous. The CDR3 consists of 13 residues. CDR1 and CDR2 from the germline V gene are MNHEY and SVGAGI. V lost 7 bases and J lost 4, with 12 bases in between. CDR3 coding DNA: TGTGCCAGCAAAGGCGGTGTACCAGATACGCAGTATTTT. Encoded protein: CASKGGVPDTQYF.

This chain connects TRBV5-1 to TRBJ2-3; D is ambiguous. The CDR3 sequence is 12 residues long. Trimming stripped 3 bases from V and 4 bases from J, with 6 bases between. Germline V gene sequence: CDR1 SGHRS, CDR2 YFSETQ. The CDR3 nucleotides read TGCGCCAGCAGCTCGGAATCAGATACGCAGTATTTT. Translation gives CASSSESDTQYF.

Points on this clone: This CDR3 is also generated by other DNA sequences in the sample. The V call is TRBV24-1, the J call TRBJ2-3; the D is unclear. V lost 4 bases, J lost 0 bases, and 4 bases lay in between. CDR3 size: 13 residues. Germline V gene sequence: CDR1 KGHDR, CDR2 SFDVKD. The CDR3 here is CATSEGSTDTQYF. The CDR3 region has the DNA TGTGCCACCAGTGAGGGGAGCACAGATACGCAGTATTTT.